Each of the 4 T cell receptor beta chains below was sequenced from the same sample in a study of T cells after yellow fever vaccination. MiXCR was run by TCRdb on the 5' RACE reads, yielding one entry per CDR3 protein. Counted here are 450,000 to 650,000 distinct CDR3 sequences, just over 20% occurring once; the ten biggest clones make up about 16%. The material sequenced was PBMCs, taken approximately 22 days after the first yellow fever vaccination. These TCRs come from a young man who received the YFV17D yellow fever vaccine.

In this sample, this clonotype turned up a few times. The chain carries TRBV4-2 and TRBJ2-7; 8 bases align to TRBD1. Trimming took 4 bases from V and 3 from J; bases not matched to a gene: 11. This CDR3 is built from 16 residues. CDR1 is LGHNA, CDR2 YNFKEQ, per germline. The CDR3 DNA follows: TGTGCCAGCAGCCGCCACTCAGGGGGCATAATCTACGAGCAGTACTTC. Residues: CASSRHSGGIIYEQYF.

This clonotype was seen repeatedly, ten times or more. CDR3 sequence reads: CASSYRTGGGTEAFF. CDR3 DNA: TGTGCCAGCAGTTACCGGACAGGGGGCGGCACTGAAGCTTTCTTT. V gene TRBV6-5 combines with J gene TRBJ1-1, with 11 bases aligning to TRBD1. Looked up from germline, CDR1 is MNHEY and CDR2 is SVGAGI. After removal of 2 bases from V and 4 bases from J, the junction contained 3 bases not matched to a gene. The length of the CDR3 is 15 residues.

The rearrangement uses TRBV2 and TRBJ2-7, with 9 bases fitting TRBD1. Germline V lookup: CDR1 SNHLY, CDR2 FYNNEI. V gave up 4 bases and J gave up 7 bases; unmatched junction bases: 5. The CDR3 totals 13 residues. The CDR3 DNA reads TGTGCCAGCAGTGCTCAAGGGACAGGGGAGCAGTACGTC. Residues: CASSAQGTGEQYV.

This clonotype came up a few times. The rearrangement uses TRBV7-3 and TRBJ2-6, with 7 bases lining up with TRBD1. Germline V gene data show CDR1 as SGHTA and CDR2 as FQGTGA. CDR3 length equals 16 residues. V shed 4 bases, J shed 3 bases, and the junction held 6 bases outside the gene matches. The CDR3 DNA follows: TGTGCCAGCAGCTCAAACAGGGGATTTGGGGCCAACGTCCTGACTTTC. It yields the protein CASSSNRGFGANVLTF. Combining the CDR3 with reference TRBV7-3 and TRBJ2-6 gives the whole variable domain GAGVSQTPSNKVTEKGKYVELRCDPISGHTALYWYRQSLGQGPEFLIYFQGTGAADDSGLPNDRFFAVRPEGSVSTLKIQRTERGDSAVYLCASSSNRGFGANVLTFGAGSRLTVL.